The 4 T cell receptor beta chains below were found in one sample sequenced in a study of blood T cell repertoires in COVID-19. The data were produced by immunoSEQ multiplex PCR, yet TCRdb's version contains in-frame clones alone and is incomplete. This table holds 75,000 to 95,000 clones, more than 75% found once. Sequenced: peripheral blood. These TCRs come from a human donor in a cohort sampled during active COVID-19.

This chain joins TRBV15 and TRBJ1-4, with D tentatively TRBD1 (5 bases). The germline V gene encodes CDR1 LNHNV and CDR2 YYDKDF (reference sequence). V lost 4 bases and J 2 bases, leaving 14 bases between the germline ends. This CDR3 region has 16 residues. DNA for the CDR3: TGTGCCACCAGCACGGGGGGGGGTATCACTAATGAAAAACTGTTTTTT. This sequence encodes CATSTGGGITNEKLFF.

The chain employs TRBV28 and TRBJ1-2; perhaps TRBD1 as D (6 bases). This CDR3 has 13 residues. The V and J ends lost 8 bases and 4 bases respectively, with 14 bases between them. Germline CDR1 is MDHEN and CDR2 is SYDVKM. CDR3: CASQQGPSYGYTF. DNA for the CDR3: TGTGCCAGCCAACAGGGACCCTCCTATGGCTACACCTTC.

This chain links TRBV7-2 with TRBJ2-1; TRBD2 matches at 9 bases. The germline V gene has CDR1 SGHTA and CDR2 FQGNSA. J lost 9 bases, V lost 5 bases, and 14 bases had no gene match. This CDR3 is 16 amino acids long. The CDR3: CASSQSGGLPGSEQFF. The CDR3 nucleotides read TGTGCCAGCAGCCAAAGCGGGGGGTTGCCCGGTAGTGAGCAGTTCTTC.

J is TRBJ1-6 and V is TRBV18, with D hard to call. V gave up 4 bases and J gave up 0 bases, with 10 bases separating them. The CDR3 extends over 16 amino acids. CDR1 and CDR2 from the germline V gene are KGHSH and LQKENI. In DNA form, the CDR3 reads TGTGCCAGCTCACACAATCCCAGCTCCTATAATTCACCCCTCCACTTT. The encoded protein is CASSHNPSSYNSPLHF. Filled out from reference TRBV18 and TRBJ1-6, the complete variable domain reads NAGVMQNPRHLVRRRGQEARLRCSPMKGHSHVYWYRQLPEEGLKFMVYLQKENIIDESGMPKERFSAEFPKEGPSILRIQQVVRGDSAAYFCASSHNPSSYNSPLHFGNGTRLTVT.